The 24 T cell receptor beta chains presented below share a single source sample, sequenced in a study of cytomegalovirus exposure and HLA in healthy donors. Both 60 Vbeta primers and 13 Jbeta primers went into the PCR. Assay used: immunoSEQ multiplex PCR; TCRdb lists only in-frame clones, some missing. The table records 55,000 to 75,000 clones, 62% of them present only once. Sample: PBMCs. Source of these receptors: a young man in good health and CMV-seronegative.

The chain combines TRBV7-9 with TRBJ2-5, with 10 bases lining up with TRBD2. The CDR3 spans 14 residues. CDR1 and CDR2 from the germline V gene are SEHNR and FQNEAQ (reference sequence). The ends lost 5 bases at V and 3 bases at J; junction bases unmatched: 3. The DNA of the CDR3 is TGTGCCAGCAGCCTAACTAGCGGGGAAGAGACCCAGTACTTC. Protein sequence: CASSLTSGEETQYF.

The gene calls are TRBV5-4 and TRBJ2-1; 12 bases fit TRBD2. The germline V gene has CDR1 SGHNT and CDR2 YYREEE (reference sequence). The CDR3 sequence is 17 residues long. The ends lost 0 bases at V and 7 bases at J; junction bases unmatched: 8. CDR3 nucleotide sequence: TGTGCCAGCAGCTTGGTCAGGCTAGCGGGGGGGCAAAATGAGCAGTTCTTC. Its protein product is CASSLVRLAGGQNEQFF.

The chain is built from TRBV6-5 and TRBJ1-1; 9 bases are a match to TRBD1. CDR1 and CDR2 from the germline V gene are MNHEY and SVGAGI. This CDR3 has 14 amino acids. V lost 2 bases, J lost 5 bases, and 3 bases stayed unmatched. CDR3 DNA: TGTGCCAGCAGTTACAGGACAGGGGAGACTGAAGCTTTCTTT. This sequence encodes CASSYRTGETEAFF.

The V call is TRBV10-3, the J call TRBJ2-7; 8 bases are a match to TRBD1. J was trimmed by 2 bases and V by 8 bases; bases with no gene match: 8. This CDR3 is built from 14 residues. Germline V gene data show CDR1 as ENHRY and CDR2 as SYGVKD. The CDR3 nucleotides are TGTGCCATCGGTACCGGGACAGGACCCTACGAGCAGTACTTC. Residues: CAIGTGTGPYEQYF.

V is TRBV11-2 and J is TRBJ2-7; 7 bases align to TRBD1. Looked up from germline, CDR1 is SGHAT and CDR2 is FQNNGV. The ends lost 5 bases at V and 5 bases at J; junction bases unmatched: 9. There are 14 residues in the CDR3. Written as DNA, the CDR3 is TGTGCCAGCAGCGTTTACAGGGGAAGAAACGAGCAGTACTTC. Protein sequence: CASSVYRGRNEQYF.

The genes are TRBV9 and TRBJ1-3; tentatively, D is TRBD1 (6 bases). The V and J ends lost 6 bases and 2 bases respectively, with 12 bases between them. Germline loops: CDR1 SGDLS, CDR2 YYNGEE. The CDR3 runs 14 residues. CDR3 sequence: CASTLGGAGNTIYF. The CDR3 nucleotides read TGTGCCAGCACTTTAGGGGGGGCTGGAAACACCATATATTTT.

This sequence joins TRBV18 and TRBJ2-1; TRBD1 matches at 9 bases. The germline V gene has CDR1 KGHSH and CDR2 LQKENI. The CDR3 extends over 14 amino acids. V lost 5 bases and J lost 5; bases outside the gene matches: 4. The CDR3 DNA follows: TGTGCCAGCTCAGGGACAGGGCCACACAATGAGCAGTTCTTC. Protein product: CASSGTGPHNEQFF.

V and J are TRBV27 and TRBJ2-7; D might be TRBD1 (7 bases). This CDR3 spans 14 amino acids. V was shortened by 5 bases and J by 3 bases, with 14 bases between the two germline ends. Germline loops: CDR1 MNHEY, CDR2 SMNVEV (reference sequence). The DNA of the CDR3 is TGTGCCAGCAGTCTCGCGGGACAGCTCTACGAGCAGTACTTC. It specifies CASSLAGQLYEQYF.

This chain uses TRBV18 with TRBJ2-1; tentatively, D is TRBD2 (5 bases). Germline values: CDR1 KGHSH, CDR2 LQKENI. The V end was cut by 2 bases, the J end by 0 bases, with 11 bases between. The CDR3 runs to 16 residues. The CDR3 nucleotides are TGTGCCAGCTCACCAAGGGAGCAAGGCTCCTACAATGAGCAGTTCTTC. It translates to CASSPREQGSYNEQFF.

This clone was counted a few times. The V gene is TRBV6-5, the J gene TRBJ2-1; TRBD1 matches at 10 bases. J gave up 6 bases and V 6 bases, and 5 bases lay outside the gene matches. This CDR3 spans 14 amino acids. Germline V gene sequence: CDR1 MNHEY, CDR2 SVGAGI. The CDR3 coding sequence is TGTGCCAGCAGCGGGACAGGGGCTCTCAATGAGCAGTTCTTC. Its protein product is CASSGTGALNEQFF.

The rearrangement joins TRBV7-8 to TRBJ1-1; 7 bases match TRBD1. This CDR3 region has 13 residues. V lost 7 bases to trimming and J lost 4 bases; unmatched junction nucleotides: 6. The V gene's germline CDR1 is SGHVS and CDR2 FQNEAQ. The CDR3 DNA sequence: TGTGCCAGCAAGGTTACAGGGGTCACTGAAGCTTTCTTT. This translates into CASKVTGVTEAFF.

The V call is TRBV25-1, the J call TRBJ1-2, with 9 bases lining up with TRBD1. Looked up from germline, CDR1 is MGHDK and CDR2 is SYGVNS. This CDR3 has 15 amino acids. The V and J ends lost 1 base and 1 base, in that order; junction bases with no gene match: 1. The CDR3 nucleotides are TGTGCCAGCAGTGAATGGGGACAGGGTAACTATGGCTACACCTTC. This gives the protein CASSEWGQGNYGYTF.

V gene TRBV6-5 combines with J gene TRBJ2-7; 9 positions match TRBD1. Looked up from germline, CDR1 is MNHEY and CDR2 is SVGAGI. The J segment lost 2 bases and the V segment lost 4 bases, leaving 3 bases of the junction unmatched. The CDR3 covers 14 residues. The CDR3 spells CASSSGTGTYEQYF. CDR3 nucleotides: TGTGCCAGCAGTTCGGGGACAGGGACCTACGAGCAGTACTTC.

V and J are TRBV9 and TRBJ2-3, with 13 bases identical to TRBD2. CDR3 size: 14 residues. V was pared by 4 bases and J by 8 bases, with 4 bases of the junction left unmatched. In germline, CDR1 is SGDLS, CDR2 YYNGEE. The CDR3 reads CASSPRTSGGTQYF. CDR3 bases: TGTGCCAGCAGCCCGCGGACTAGCGGGGGTACGCAGTATTTT.

The V call is TRBV10-3, the J call TRBJ1-6, with 10 positions matching TRBD1. The CDR3 extends over 15 amino acids. Germline CDR1 ENHRY, CDR2 SYGVKD. V was pared by 1 base and J by 10 bases, with 4 bases of the junction left unmatched. CDR3 sequence: CAISEFGTGDSPLHF. The DNA for the CDR3 is TGTGCCATCAGTGAGTTCGGGACAGGGGACTCACCCCTCCACTTT.

This clone was counted between two and nine times. The CDR3 nucleotides read TGTGCCATCAGTGAGTCGATACAGGAAACATCCTACAATGAGCAGTTCTTC. This encodes CAISESIQETSYNEQFF. This chain connects TRBV10-3 to TRBJ2-1, with D perhaps TRBD1 (5 bases). V was trimmed by 0 bases and J by 1 base, leaving 13 bases between them. The CDR3 loop spans 17 amino acids. Germline V gene lookup returns CDR1 ENHRY and CDR2 SYGVKD.

This clone was seen only a few times. This chain connects TRBV5-1 to TRBJ1-2, with TRBD1 matching 8 bases. CDR1 and CDR2 (germline): SGHRS, YFSETQ. Trimming cost V 6 bases and J 8 bases; bases outside gene matches: 9. CDR3 length equals 13 residues. CDR3 sequence reads: CASNPGQGGGYTF. As DNA, the CDR3 is TGCGCCAGCAACCCCGGACAGGGCGGCGGCTACACCTTC.

This clone was found a few times. This sequence joins TRBV6-1 and TRBJ2-5; no definite D call. The CDR3 is 14 residues long. V was trimmed by 2 bases and J by 2 bases, leaving 9 bases between them. Germline V gene sequence: CDR1 MNHNS, CDR2 SASEGT. The CDR3 reads CASSESGRQETQYF. The CDR3 DNA follows: TGTGCCAGCAGTGAATCTGGCAGGCAAGAGACCCAGTACTTC.

J is TRBJ2-7 and V is TRBV5-6; TRBD1 might be the D (5 bases). The ends were cut back, 1 base at V and 6 bases at J, with 14 bases in the middle. CDR3 length: 14 amino acids. Germline CDR1 is SGHDT and CDR2 is YYEEEE. The CDR3 loop is CASSLSREGSEQYF. The CDR3 DNA reads TGTGCCAGCAGCTTGTCCAGGGAAGGAAGCGAGCAGTACTTC.

The chain carries TRBV19 and TRBJ2-6, with D possibly matching TRBD1 (5 bases). CDR1 and CDR2 from the germline V gene are LNHDA and SQIVND (reference sequence). Trimming took 7 bases from V and 1 from J, leaving 8 bases between them. This CDR3 region has 14 residues. The DNA of the CDR3 is TGTGCCAGTACCCCAGGGTCTGGGGCCAACGTCCTGACTTTC. This codes for CASTPGSGANVLTF.

The rearrangement links TRBV7-2 to TRBJ2-7; D remains unclear. The CDR3 sequence is 14 residues long. Between the trimmed V and J ends, which lost 1 base and 2 bases, there was a span of 9 bases. Germline V CDR1 and CDR2: SGHTA, FQGNSA. The CDR3 nucleotides read TGTGCCAGCAGCTTAGTTCCAGAAACCTACGAGCAGTACTTC. This sequence encodes CASSLVPETYEQYF. Full variable domain (outside the CDR3, taken from reference TRBV7-2 and TRBJ2-7): GAGVSQSPSNKVTEKGKDVELRCDPISGHTALYWYRQSLGQGLEFLIYFQGNSAPDKSGLPSDRFSAERTGGSVSTLTIQRTQQEDSAVYLCASSLVPETYEQYFGPGTRLTVT.

The chain is built from TRBV6-6 and TRBJ2-2, with D tentatively TRBD2 (5 bases). V was pared by 6 bases and J by 4 bases, with 15 bases between. CDR3 length equals 15 residues. Looked up from germline, CDR1 is MNHNY and CDR2 is SVGAGI (reference sequence). In DNA form, the CDR3 reads TGTGCCAGCAGCCCTAGCATGTTCGGCACCGGGGAGCTGTTTTTT. Translating gives CASSPSMFGTGELFF.

The gene calls are TRBV5-5 and TRBJ2-7; unclear D gene. Trimming took off 4 bases at V and 0 bases at J, with 17 bases between the two ends. This CDR3 spans 16 amino acids. The germline V gene encodes CDR1 SGHKS and CDR2 YYEKEE (reference sequence). CDR3 coding DNA: TGTGCCAGCAGCCAAAAACCCTATACTGCCTCCTACGAGCAGTACTTC. As protein: CASSQKPYTASYEQYF.

J is TRBJ1-1 and V is TRBV9, with D maybe TRBD1 (6 bases). Trimming removed 4 bases from V and 8 bases from J, with 15 bases in between. The CDR3 is 13 residues long. Germline CDR1 and CDR2: SGDLS and YYNGEE. The CDR3, as DNA: TGTGCCAGCAGCCCCAATGGGGGCACCGAAGCTTTCTTT. Its translation is CASSPNGGTEAFF.